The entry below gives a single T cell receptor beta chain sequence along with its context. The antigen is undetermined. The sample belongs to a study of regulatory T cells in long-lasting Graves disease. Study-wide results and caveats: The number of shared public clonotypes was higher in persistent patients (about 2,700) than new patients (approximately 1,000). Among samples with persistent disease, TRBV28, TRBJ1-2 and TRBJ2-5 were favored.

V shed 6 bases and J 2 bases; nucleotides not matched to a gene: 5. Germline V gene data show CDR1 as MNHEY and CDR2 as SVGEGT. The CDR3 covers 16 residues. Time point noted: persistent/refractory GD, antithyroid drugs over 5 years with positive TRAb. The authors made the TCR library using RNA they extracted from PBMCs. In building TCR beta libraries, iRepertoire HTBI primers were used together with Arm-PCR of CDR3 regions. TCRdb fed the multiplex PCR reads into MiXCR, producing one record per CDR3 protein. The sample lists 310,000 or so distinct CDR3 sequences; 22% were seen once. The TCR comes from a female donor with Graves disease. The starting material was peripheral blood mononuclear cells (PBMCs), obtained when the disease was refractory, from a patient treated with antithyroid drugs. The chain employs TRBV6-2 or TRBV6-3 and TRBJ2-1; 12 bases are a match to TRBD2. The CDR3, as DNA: TGTGCCAGCAGAAAGAGGACTAGCGGGGCCTACAATGAGCAGTTCTTC. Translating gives CASRKRTSGAYNEQFF.